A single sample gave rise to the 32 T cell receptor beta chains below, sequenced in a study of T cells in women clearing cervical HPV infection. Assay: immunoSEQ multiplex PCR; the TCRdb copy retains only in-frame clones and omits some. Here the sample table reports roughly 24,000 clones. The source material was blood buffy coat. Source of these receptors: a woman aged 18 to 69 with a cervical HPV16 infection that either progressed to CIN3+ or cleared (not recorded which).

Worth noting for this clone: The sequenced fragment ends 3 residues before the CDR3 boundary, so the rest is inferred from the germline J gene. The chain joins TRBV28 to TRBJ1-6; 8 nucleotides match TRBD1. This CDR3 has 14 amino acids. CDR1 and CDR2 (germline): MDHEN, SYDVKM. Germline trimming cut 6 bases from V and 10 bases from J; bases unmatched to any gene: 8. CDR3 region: CASSRTGSLSPLHF. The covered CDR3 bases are TGTGCCAGCAGCCGGACAGGGTCCCTCTCACCC.

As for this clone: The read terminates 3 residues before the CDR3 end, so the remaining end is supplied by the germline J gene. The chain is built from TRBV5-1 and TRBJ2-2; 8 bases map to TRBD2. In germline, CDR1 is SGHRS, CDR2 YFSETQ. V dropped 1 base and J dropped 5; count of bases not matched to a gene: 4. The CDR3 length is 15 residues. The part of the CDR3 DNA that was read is TGCGCCAGCAGCTTGCCGGGACTAGATACCGGGGAG. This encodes CASSLPGLDTGE. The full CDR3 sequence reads CASSLPGLDTGELFF.

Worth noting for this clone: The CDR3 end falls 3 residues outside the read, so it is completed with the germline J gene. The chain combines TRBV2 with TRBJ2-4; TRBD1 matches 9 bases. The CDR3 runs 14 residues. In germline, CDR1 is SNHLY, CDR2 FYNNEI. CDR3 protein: CASSDPDRGYGQYF. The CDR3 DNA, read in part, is TGTGCCAGCAGTGATCCGGACAGGGGCTATGGT.

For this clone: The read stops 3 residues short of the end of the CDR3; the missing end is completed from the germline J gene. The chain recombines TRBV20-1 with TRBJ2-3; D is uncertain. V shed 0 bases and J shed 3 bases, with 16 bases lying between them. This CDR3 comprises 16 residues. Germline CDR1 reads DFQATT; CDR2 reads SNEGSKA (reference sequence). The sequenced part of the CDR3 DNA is TGCAGTGCTAGAGATTTCATGACTTCTCAAACAGATACG. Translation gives CSARDFMTSQTDT. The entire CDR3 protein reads CSARDFMTSQTDTQYF.

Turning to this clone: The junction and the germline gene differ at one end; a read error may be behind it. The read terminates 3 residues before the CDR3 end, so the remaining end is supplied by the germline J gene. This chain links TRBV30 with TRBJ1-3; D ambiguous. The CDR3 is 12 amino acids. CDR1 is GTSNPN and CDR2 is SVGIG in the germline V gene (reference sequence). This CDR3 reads CAWKRAGNTIYF. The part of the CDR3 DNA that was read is TGTGCATGGAAAAGGGCTGGAAACACC.

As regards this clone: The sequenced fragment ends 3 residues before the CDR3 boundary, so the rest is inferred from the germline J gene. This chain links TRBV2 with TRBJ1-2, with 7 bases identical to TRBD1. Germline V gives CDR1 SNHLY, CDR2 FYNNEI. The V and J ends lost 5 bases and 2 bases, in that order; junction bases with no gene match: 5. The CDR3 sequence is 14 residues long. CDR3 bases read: TGTGCCAGCAGTAAGGGACAGCAGAACTATGGC. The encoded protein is CASSKGQQNYG. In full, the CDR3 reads CASSKGQQNYGYTF.

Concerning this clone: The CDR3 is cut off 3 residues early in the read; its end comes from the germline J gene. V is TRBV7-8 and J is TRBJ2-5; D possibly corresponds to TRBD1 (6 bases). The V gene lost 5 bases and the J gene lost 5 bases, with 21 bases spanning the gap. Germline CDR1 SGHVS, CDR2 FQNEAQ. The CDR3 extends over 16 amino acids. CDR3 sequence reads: CASSPLVGAGVETQYF. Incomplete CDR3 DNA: TGTGCCAGCAGCCCCTTAGTGGGGGCAGGGGTGGAGACC.

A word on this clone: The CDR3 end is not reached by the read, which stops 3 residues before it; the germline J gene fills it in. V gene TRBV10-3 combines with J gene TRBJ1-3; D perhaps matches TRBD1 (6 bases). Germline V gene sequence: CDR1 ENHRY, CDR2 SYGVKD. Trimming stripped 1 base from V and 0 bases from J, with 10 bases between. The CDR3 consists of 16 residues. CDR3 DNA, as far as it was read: TGTGCCATCAGTGAGTACGACAGGAGCTCTGGAAACACC. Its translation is CAISEYDRSSGNT. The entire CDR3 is CAISEYDRSSGNTIYF.

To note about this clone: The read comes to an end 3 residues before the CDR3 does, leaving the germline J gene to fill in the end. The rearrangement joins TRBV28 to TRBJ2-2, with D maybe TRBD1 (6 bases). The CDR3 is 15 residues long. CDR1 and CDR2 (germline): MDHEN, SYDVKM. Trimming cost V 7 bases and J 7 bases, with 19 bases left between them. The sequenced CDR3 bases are TGTGCCAGCACCCGTCGTGGGGGCGCCGTCGGGGAG. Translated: CASTRRGGAVGE. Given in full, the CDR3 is CASTRRGGAVGELFF.

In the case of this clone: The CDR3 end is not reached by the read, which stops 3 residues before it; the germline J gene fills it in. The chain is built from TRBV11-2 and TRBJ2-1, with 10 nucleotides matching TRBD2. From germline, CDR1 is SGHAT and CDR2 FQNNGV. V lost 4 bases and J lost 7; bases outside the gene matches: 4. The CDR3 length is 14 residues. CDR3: CASSWSGRGNEQFF. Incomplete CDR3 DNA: TGTGCCAGCAGCTGGAGCGGGAGGGGTAATGAG.

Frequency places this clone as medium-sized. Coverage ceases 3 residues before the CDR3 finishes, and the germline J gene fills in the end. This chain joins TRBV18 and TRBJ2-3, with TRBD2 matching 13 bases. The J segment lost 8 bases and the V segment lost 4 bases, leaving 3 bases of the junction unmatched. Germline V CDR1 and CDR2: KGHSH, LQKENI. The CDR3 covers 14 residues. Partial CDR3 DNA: TGTGCCAGCTCACAGGGACTAGCGGGGTTTACG. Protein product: CASSQGLAGFT. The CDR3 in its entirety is CASSQGLAGFTQYF.

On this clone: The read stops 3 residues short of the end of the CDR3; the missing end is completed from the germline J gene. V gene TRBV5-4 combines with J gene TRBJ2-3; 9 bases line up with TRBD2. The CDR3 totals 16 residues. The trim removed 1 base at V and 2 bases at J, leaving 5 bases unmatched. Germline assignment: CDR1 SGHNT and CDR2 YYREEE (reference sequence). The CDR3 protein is CASSLLASGNTDTQYF. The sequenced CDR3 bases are TGTGCCAGCAGCTTGTTGGCTAGCGGGAACACAGATACG.

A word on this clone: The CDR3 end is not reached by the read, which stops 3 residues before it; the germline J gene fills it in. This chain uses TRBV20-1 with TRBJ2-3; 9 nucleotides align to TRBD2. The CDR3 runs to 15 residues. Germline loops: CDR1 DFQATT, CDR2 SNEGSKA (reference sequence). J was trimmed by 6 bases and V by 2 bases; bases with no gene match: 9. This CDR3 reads CSARMLSGRHDTQYF. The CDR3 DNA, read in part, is TGCAGTGCTAGAATGCTTAGCGGGAGACACGATACG.

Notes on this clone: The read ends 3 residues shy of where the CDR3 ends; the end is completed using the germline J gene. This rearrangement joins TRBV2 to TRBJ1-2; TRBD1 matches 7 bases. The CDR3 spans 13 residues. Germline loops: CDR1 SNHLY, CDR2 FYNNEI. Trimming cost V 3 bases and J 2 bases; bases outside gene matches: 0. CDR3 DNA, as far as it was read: TGTGCCAGCAGTGAGGACAGGAACTATGGC. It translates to CASSEDRNYG. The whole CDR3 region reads CASSEDRNYGYTF.

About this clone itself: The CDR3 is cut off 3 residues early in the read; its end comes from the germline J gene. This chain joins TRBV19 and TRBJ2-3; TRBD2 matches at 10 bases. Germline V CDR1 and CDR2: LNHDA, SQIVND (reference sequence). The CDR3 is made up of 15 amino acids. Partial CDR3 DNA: TGTGCCACCGGAGCGGGGGGGGCAGGAGGAGAGACG. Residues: CATGAGGAGGET. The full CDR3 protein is CATGAGGAGGETQYF.

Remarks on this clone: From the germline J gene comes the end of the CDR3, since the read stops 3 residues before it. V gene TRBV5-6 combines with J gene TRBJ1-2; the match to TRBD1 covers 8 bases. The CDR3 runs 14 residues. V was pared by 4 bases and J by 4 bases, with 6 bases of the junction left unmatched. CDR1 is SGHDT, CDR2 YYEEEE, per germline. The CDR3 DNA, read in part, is TGTGCCAGCAGCACCTTGACAGGGGCCTATGGC. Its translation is CASSTLTGAYG. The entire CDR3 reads CASSTLTGAYGYTF.

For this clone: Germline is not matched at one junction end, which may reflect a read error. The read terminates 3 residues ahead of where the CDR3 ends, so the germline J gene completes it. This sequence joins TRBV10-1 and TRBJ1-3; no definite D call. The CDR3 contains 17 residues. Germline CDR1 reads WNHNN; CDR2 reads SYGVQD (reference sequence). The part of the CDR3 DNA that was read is TGCGCCGGCAGTGAGTCGGCGGGTCTCGGATCTGGAAACACC. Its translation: CAGSESAGLGSGNT. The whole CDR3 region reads CAGSESAGLGSGNTIYF.

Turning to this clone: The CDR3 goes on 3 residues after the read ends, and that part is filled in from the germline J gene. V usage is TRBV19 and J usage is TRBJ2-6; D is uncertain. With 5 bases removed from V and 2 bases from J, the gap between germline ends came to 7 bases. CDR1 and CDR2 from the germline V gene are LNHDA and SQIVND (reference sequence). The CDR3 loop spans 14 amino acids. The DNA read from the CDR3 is TGTGCCAGTAGTTTGGCTCCTGGGGCCAACGTC. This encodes CASSLAPGANV. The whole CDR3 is CASSLAPGANVLTF. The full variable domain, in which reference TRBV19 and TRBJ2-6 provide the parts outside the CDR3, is DGGITQSPKYLFRKEGQNVTLSCEQNLNHDAMYWYRQDPGQGLRLIYYSQIVNDFQKGDIAEGYSVSREKKESFPLTVTSAQKNPTAFYLCASSLAPGANVLTFGAGSRLTVL.

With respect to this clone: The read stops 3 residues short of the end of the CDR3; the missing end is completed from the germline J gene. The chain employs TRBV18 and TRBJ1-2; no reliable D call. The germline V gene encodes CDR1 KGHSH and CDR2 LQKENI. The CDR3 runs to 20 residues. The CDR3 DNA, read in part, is TGTGCCAGCTCACCAAGAAGGGCTAGCGGAAGGGTGACTAGCACAGATACC. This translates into CASSPRRASGRVTSTDT. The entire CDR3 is CASSPRRASGRVTSTDTYTF.

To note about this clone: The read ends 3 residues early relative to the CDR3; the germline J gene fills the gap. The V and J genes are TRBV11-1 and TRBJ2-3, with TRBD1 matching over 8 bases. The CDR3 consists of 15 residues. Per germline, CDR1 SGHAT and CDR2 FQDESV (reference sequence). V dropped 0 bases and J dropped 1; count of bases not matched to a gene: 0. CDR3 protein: CASSLADRGTDTQYF. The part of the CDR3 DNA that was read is TGTGCCAGCAGCTTAGCGGACAGGGGCACAGATACG.

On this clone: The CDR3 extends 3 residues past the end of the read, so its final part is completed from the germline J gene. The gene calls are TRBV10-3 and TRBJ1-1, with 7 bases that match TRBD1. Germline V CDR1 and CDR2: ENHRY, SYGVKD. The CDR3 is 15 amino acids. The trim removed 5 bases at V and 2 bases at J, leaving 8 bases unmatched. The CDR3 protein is CAISPGQDPNTEAFF. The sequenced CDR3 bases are TGTGCCATCAGTCCCGGACAGGACCCCAACACTGAA.

The covered CDR3 bases are TGTGCCAGCAGCGCGACAGGGTCGACTAATGAAAAG. This sequence encodes CASSATGSTNEK. The whole CDR3 protein is CASSATGSTNEKLFF. V is TRBV7-9 and J is TRBJ2-2, with 7 bases lining up with TRBD1. The read stops 3 residues short of the end of the CDR3; the missing end is completed from the germline J gene. This CDR3 spans 15 amino acids. CDR1 is SEHNR, CDR2 FQNEAQ, per germline (reference sequence).

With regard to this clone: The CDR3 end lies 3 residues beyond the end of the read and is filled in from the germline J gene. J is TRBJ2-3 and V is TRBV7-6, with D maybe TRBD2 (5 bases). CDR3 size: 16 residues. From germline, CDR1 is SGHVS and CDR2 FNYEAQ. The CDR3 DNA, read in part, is TGTGCCAGCAGCTTAAATTCGCTAGCCTTACAAGAGACG. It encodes CASSLNSLALQET. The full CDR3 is CASSLNSLALQETQYF.

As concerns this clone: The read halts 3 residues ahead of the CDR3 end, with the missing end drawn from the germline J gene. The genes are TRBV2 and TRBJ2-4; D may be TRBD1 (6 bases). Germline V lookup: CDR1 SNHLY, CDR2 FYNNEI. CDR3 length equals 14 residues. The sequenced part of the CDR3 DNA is TGTGCCAGCAGAGAAACCCAGGGGAACTATGGT. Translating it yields CASRETQGNYG. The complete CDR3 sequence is CASRETQGNYGQYF.

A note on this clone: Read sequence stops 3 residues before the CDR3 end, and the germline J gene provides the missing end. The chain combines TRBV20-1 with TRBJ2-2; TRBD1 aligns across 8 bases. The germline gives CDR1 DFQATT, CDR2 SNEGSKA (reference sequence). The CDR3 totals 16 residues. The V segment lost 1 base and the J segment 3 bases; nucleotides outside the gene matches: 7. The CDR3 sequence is CSARATQGADTGELFF. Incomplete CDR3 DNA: TGCAGTGCTAGAGCGACCCAGGGGGCCGACACCGGGGAG.

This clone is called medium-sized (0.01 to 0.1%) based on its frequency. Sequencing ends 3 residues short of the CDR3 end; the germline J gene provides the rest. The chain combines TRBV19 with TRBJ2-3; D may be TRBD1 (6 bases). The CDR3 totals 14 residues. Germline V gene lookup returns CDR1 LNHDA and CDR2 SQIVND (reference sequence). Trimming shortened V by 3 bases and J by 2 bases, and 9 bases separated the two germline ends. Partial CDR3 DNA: TGTGCCAGTAGTATTGCAGGGGTCACAGATACG. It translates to CASSIAGVTDT. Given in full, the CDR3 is CASSIAGVTDTQYF.

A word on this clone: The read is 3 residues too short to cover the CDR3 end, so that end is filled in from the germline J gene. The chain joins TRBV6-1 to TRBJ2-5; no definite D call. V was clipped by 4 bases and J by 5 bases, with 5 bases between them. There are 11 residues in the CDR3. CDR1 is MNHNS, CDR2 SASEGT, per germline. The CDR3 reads CASSVGETQYF. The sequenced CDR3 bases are TGTGCCAGCAGTGTAGGGGAGACC.

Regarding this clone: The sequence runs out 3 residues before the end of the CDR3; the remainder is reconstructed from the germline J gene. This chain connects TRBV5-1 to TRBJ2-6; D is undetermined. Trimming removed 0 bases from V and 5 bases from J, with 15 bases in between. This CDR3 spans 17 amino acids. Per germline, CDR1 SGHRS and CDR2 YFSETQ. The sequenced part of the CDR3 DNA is TGCGCCAGCAGCTTGGTCCTAACGGGTTCTAGGGCCAACGTC. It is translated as CASSLVLTGSRANV. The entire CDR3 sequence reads CASSLVLTGSRANVLTF.

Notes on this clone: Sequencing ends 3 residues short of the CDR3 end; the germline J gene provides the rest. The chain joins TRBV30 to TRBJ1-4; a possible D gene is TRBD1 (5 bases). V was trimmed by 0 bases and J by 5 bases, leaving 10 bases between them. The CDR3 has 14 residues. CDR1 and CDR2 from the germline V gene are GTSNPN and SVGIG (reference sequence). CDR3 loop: CAWSVGAENEKLFF. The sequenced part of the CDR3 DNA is TGTGCCTGGAGTGTAGGGGCGGAGAATGAAAAA.

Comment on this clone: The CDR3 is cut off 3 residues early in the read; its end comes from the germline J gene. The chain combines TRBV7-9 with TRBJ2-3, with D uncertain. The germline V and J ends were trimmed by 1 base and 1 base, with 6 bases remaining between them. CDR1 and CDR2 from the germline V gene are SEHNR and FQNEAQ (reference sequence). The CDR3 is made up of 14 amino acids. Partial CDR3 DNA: TGTGCCAGCAGCTTAGGGCAACGCACAGATACG. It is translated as CASSLGQRTDT. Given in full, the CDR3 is CASSLGQRTDTQYF. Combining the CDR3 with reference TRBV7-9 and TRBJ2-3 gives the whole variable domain DTGVSQNPRHKITKRGQNVTFRCDPISEHNRLYWYRQTLGQGPEFLTYFQNEAQLEKSRLLSDRFSAERPKGSFSTLEIQRTEQGDSAMYLCASSLGQRTDTQYFGPGTRLTVL.

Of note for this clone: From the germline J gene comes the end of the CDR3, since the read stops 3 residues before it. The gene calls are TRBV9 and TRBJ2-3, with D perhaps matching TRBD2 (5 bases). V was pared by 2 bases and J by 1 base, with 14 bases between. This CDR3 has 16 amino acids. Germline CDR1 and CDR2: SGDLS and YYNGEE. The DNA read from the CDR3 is TGTGCCAGCAGCGTCCTTGGTATTAGCGGCACAGATACG. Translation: CASSVLGISGTDT. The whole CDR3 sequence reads CASSVLGISGTDTQYF.

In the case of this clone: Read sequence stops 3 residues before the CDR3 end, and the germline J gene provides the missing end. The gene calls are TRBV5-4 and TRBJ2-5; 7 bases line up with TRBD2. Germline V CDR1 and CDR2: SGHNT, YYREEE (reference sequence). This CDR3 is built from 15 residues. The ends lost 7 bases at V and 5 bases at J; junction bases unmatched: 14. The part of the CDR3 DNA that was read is TGTGCCAGCGCCAACGGGCCAGCGGGGATTGAGACC. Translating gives CASANGPAGIET. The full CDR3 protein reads CASANGPAGIETQYF. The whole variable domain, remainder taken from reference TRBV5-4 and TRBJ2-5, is ETGVTQSPTHLIKTRGQQVTLRCSSQSGHNTVSWYQQALGQGPQFIFQYYREEENGRGNFPPRFSGLQFPNYSSELNVNALELDDSALYLCASANGPAGIETQYFGPGTRLLVL.